Listed here is a single T cell receptor beta chain. The sample is drawn from a study of OX40 agonist ivuxolimab in advanced cancers. The overall study: The dose-escalation cohort was over 65% male, with a mean age of about 60 years, ranging roughly 20 to 90.

CDR1 and CDR2 (germline): KGHSH, LQKENI. CDR3 length: 13 residues. Trimming cost V 6 bases and J 7 bases, with 13 bases left between them. The method was immunoSEQ multiplex PCR; TCRdb's version includes in-frame clones alone and lacks a portion of them. The sample yields roughly 80,000 clones, 85% to 90% seen once. The chain has TRBV18 and TRBJ1-5, with D hard to call. The sequence was collected from an adult with an advanced solid tumor such as melanoma, head and neck, liver or kidney cancer. The sample in question was CD4+ or CD8+ T cells sorted from blood, obtained in a trial of the OX40 agonist ivuxolimab. The CDR3 is CASSITTGQPQHF. CDR3 DNA sequence: TGTGCCAGCTCCATCACCACGGGGCAGCCCCAGCATTTT.